The rows below give T cell receptor beta chains drawn from one sample of a study of blood T cell repertoires in COVID-19. Repertoires were generated with immunoSEQ multiplex PCR, while TCRdb's copy carries only in-frame clones and drops some. The sample lists hundreds of thousands of clones, roughly 87% occurring once. The sequencing input was PBMCs or T cells enriched from blood (not recorded which). The receptor source for this set is a woman in her 40s who had recovered from COVID-19. CDR3s include the opening cysteine and the closing phenylalanine or tryptophan. A D gene is named only where the DNA matches it firmly. Rows give clone size only sometimes, using once, few, many, or a class for an expanded clone.

TRBD1 | TRBJ2-7 | TRBV7-6 | - | CASSPGQGNYEQYF | TGTGCCAGCAGCCCGGGACAGGGCAACTACGAGCAGTACTTC
- | TRBJ2-7 | TRBV20-1 | - | CSALTGEQYF | TGCAGTGCCCTGACGGGGGAGCAGTACTTC
- | TRBJ2-1 | TRBV18 | - | CASSPQGWRNEQFF | TGTGCCAGCTCACCTCAGGGCTGGCGCAATGAGCAGTTCTTC
TRBD2 | TRBJ2-4 | TRBV4-1 | - | CASSWRGTAGNIQYF | TGCGCCAGCAGCTGGCGGGGGACCGCGGGGAACATTCAGTACTTC
TRBD1 | TRBJ2-1 | TRBV6-5 | - | CASRGQGSIEQFF | TGTGCCAGCAGGGGACAGGGGTCAATCGAGCAGTTCTTC
- | TRBJ2-1 | TRBV6-2/TRBV6-3 | - | CASSYTYNEQFF | TGTGCCAGCAGTTACACATACAATGAGCAGTTCTTC
TRBD2 | TRBJ2-3 | TRBV11-3 | - | CASSFGLAGAKDTQYF | TGTGCCAGCAGCTTCGGACTAGCGGGAGCGAAAGATACGCAGTATTTT
TRBD1 | TRBJ2-1 | TRBV3-1/TRBV3-2 | - | CASSQRGQGANEQFF | TGTGCCAGCAGCCAACGGGGACAGGGGGCCAATGAGCAGTTCTTC
TRBD1 | TRBJ1-2 | TRBV30 | - | CAWMTGTGYGYTF | TGTGCCTGGATGACCGGGACAGGCTATGGCTACACCTTC
- | TRBJ1-1 | TRBV27 | few | CASSLYRGSGTEAFF | TGTGCCAGCAGTTTATATCGCGGTAGCGGCACTGAAGCTTTCTTT
- | TRBJ2-1 | TRBV9 | - | CASSLGLGGGLNEQFF | TGTGCCAGCAGCCTTGGTCTTGGGGGAGGTCTCAATGAGCAGTTCTTC
TRBD1 | TRBJ1-1 | TRBV3-1/TRBV3-2 | - | CASSQRQGSVAFF | TGTGCCAGCAGCCAACGACAGGGGAGCGTAGCTTTCTTT
- | TRBJ1-1 | TRBV7-2 | - | CASSLDQGRAEAFF | TGTGCCAGCAGCTTAGATCAGGGGCGGGCTGAAGCTTTCTTT
- | TRBJ1-6 | TRBV7-2 | - | CASSFSGGDGSPLHF | TGTGCCAGCAGCTTTAGCGGGGGGGACGGTTCACCCCTCCACTTT
- | TRBJ1-4 | TRBV7-2 | - | CASSLEAQGKKLFF | TGTGCCAGCAGCCTAGAGGCCCAGGGAAAAAAACTGTTTTTT
TRBD2 | TRBJ2-3 | TRBV11-2 | - | CASTPPGGSDTQYF | TGTGCCAGCACCCCTCCCGGGGGGTCAGATACGCAGTATTTT
- | TRBJ1-1 | TRBV19 | - | CASSGWGPNTEAFF | TGTGCCAGTAGCGGTTGGGGCCCGAACACTGAAGCTTTCTTT
- | TRBJ2-7 | TRBV11-2 | - | CASSLDTSKDRIRGHEQYF | TGTGCCAGCAGCTTAGATACTAGTAAAGATCGTATCAGGGGCCACGAGCAGTACTTC
- | TRBJ1-1 | TRBV19 | - | CASSSASRAGTEAFF | TGTGCCAGTAGTTCCGCCAGTAGGGCGGGCACTGAAGCTTTCTTT
TRBD1 | TRBJ2-7 | TRBV6-6 | - | CASSRNAGTGRVYEQYF | TGTGCCAGCAGTCGAAACGCCGGGACAGGGAGAGTCTACGAGCAGTACTTC
- | TRBJ2-1 | TRBV3-1/TRBV3-2 | - | CASSHGGDEQFF | TGTGCCAGCAGCCACGGGGGAGATGAGCAGTTCTTC
- | TRBJ2-4 | TRBV6-2/TRBV6-3 | - | CASSYQLRREGIQYF | TGTGCCAGCAGTTATCAACTACGGCGGGAAGGCATTCAGTACTTC
- | TRBJ2-1 | TRBV6-2/TRBV6-3 | many | CASSFLSSYNEQFF | TGTGCCAGCAGTTTTCTTAGCTCCTACAATGAGCAGTTCTTC
- | TRBJ2-7 | TRBV29-1 | - | CSVGATRNHGGEQYF | TGCAGCGTTGGGGCAACGCGGAACCACGGGGGCGAGCAGTACTTC
- | TRBJ2-1 | TRBV7-3 | once | CASSLTSSYNEQFF | TGTGCCAGCAGCTTAACTAGCTCCTACAATGAGCAGTTCTTC
TRBD2 | TRBJ2-7 | TRBV6-5 | - | CASRNSGGYEQYF | TGTGCCAGCAGAAATAGCGGGGGCTACGAGCAGTACTTC
- | TRBJ1-5 | TRBV30 | - | CAWSLTPTRNQPQHF | TGTGCCTGGAGTCTTACTCCGACACGCAATCAGCCCCAGCATTTT
TRBD1 | TRBJ2-7 | TRBV27 | - | CASRGGTGAATGEQYF | TGTGCCAGCAGGGGGGGGACAGGGGCGGCGACTGGCGAGCAGTACTTC
TRBD1 | TRBJ1-5 | TRBV10-3 | few | CAISEQGGNQPQHF | TGTGCCATCAGTGAACAGGGGGGCAATCAGCCCCAGCATTTT
TRBD1 | TRBJ2-7 | TRBV28 | few | CASSWTGFEQYF | TGTGCCAGCAGTTGGACAGGGTTCGAGCAGTACTTC
- | TRBJ2-7 | TRBV18 | - | CASSPRSYEQYF | TGTGCCAGCTCACCACGGAGCTACGAGCAGTACTTC
TRBD2 | TRBJ2-3 | TRBV18 | - | CASSPSGLKDTQYF | TGTGCCAGCTCACCTAGCGGGTTGAAAGATACGCAGTATTTT
TRBD1 | TRBJ1-4 | TRBV2 | - | CASTRGREEKLFF | TGTGCCAGCACCAGGGGGCGAGAAGAAAAACTGTTTTTT
TRBD2 | TRBJ2-5 | TRBV11-2 | - | CASSLDRGRAGTQYF | TGTGCCAGCAGCTTAGATCGCGGGAGGGCCGGGACCCAGTACTTC
- | TRBJ2-7 | TRBV27 | - | CASSLSRLSEQYF | TGTGCCAGCAGTTTGTCCCGACTCAGCGAGCAGTACTTC
TRBD1 | TRBJ1-2 | TRBV18 | - | CASSRQGSYGYTF | TGTGCCAGCTCACGACAGGGAAGCTATGGCTACACCTTC
- | TRBJ1-2 | TRBV10-2 | - | CASSETGNHGYTF | TGCGCCAGCAGTGAGACAGGGAATCATGGCTACACCTTC
- | TRBJ2-5 | TRBV2 | - | CASSLTNAMSETQYF | TGTGCCAGCAGTTTAACTAACGCTATGTCAGAGACCCAGTACTTC
- | TRBJ2-3 | TRBV28 | - | CASSQAITDTQYF | TGTGCCAGCAGCCAAGCGATCACAGATACGCAGTATTTT
- | TRBJ2-7 | TRBV3-1/TRBV3-2 | once | CASSFADGSEQYF | TGTGCCAGCAGCTTTGCCGACGGGAGTGAGCAGTACTTC
- | TRBJ2-6 | TRBV7-9 | - | CATLPGSGANVLTF | TGTGCCACCCTACCCGGGTCTGGGGCCAACGTCCTGACTTTC
- | TRBJ1-5 | TRBV15 | - | CATSRGHEVPQHF | TGTGCCACCAGCAGAGGCCATGAGGTGCCCCAGCATTTT
- | TRBJ2-3 | TRBV10-1 | - | CASSGSSEGTDTQYF | TGCGCCAGCAGTGGCTCTAGCGAGGGCACAGATACGCAGTATTTT
- | TRBJ2-1 | TRBV28 | - | CASKVGAWYNEQFF | TGTGCCAGCAAGGTCGGAGCTTGGTACAATGAGCAGTTCTTC
TRBD2 | TRBJ2-1 | TRBV20-1 | - | CSACESGGYYNEQFF | TGCAGTGCTTGTGAATCGGGAGGGTATTACAATGAGCAGTTCTTC
TRBD1 | TRBJ2-1 | TRBV5-1 | - | CASSQQGHSGNEQFF | TGCGCCAGCAGCCAACAGGGGCACTCCGGCAATGAGCAGTTCTTC
TRBD1 | TRBJ1-2 | TRBV6-5 | - | CASSYRTGYDGYTF | TGTGCCAGCAGTTATAGGACAGGGTACGACGGCTACACCTTC
TRBD2 | TRBJ2-1 | TRBV30 | - | CAYSGGYNEQFF | TGTGCCTATAGCGGGGGCTACAATGAGCAGTTCTTC